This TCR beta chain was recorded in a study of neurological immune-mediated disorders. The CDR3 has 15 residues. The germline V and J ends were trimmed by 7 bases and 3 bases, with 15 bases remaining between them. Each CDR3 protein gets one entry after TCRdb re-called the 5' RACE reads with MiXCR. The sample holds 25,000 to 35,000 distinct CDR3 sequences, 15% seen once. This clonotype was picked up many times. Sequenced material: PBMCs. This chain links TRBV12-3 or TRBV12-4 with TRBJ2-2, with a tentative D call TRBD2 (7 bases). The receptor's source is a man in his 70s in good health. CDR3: CASIWGGPYTGELFF. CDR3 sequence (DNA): TGTGCCAGCATCTGGGGGGGGCCCTACACCGGGGAGCTGTTTTTT.